This T cell receptor (beta chain) was recorded in a study of blood T cell repertoires in COVID-19. Study summary: Samples taken during acute and convalescent COVID-19 were collected in the United States, Italy and Spain. From T cells, B-cell-depleted T cells, or PBMCs came the material, which was cDNA or gDNA.

This CDR3 has 16 residues. The trim removed 0 bases at V and 7 bases at J, leaving 10 bases unmatched. Germline lookup yields CDR1 GTSNPN and CDR2 SVGIG (reference sequence). The authors' processing: Reference gene primer amplification gave nucleated cell count estimates. Sequencing was performed with immunoSEQ multiplex PCR; in TCRdb, only in-frame clones are kept and a portion is missing. The V and J calls and the clone size are those of that table, but D and trimming were determined from the DNA. The sample has 150,000 or so clones; around 90% are singletons. Sequenced material: peripheral blood. This sequence originates from a man aged 45 to 65 with acute or convalescent COVID-19. This chain joins TRBV30 and TRBJ1-1; 11 nucleotides line up with TRBD1. CDR3 in amino acids: CAWSVGTGGYGDEAFF. DNA of the CDR3: TGTGCCTGGAGTGTAGGGACAGGGGGTTATGGTGATGAAGCTTTCTTT.